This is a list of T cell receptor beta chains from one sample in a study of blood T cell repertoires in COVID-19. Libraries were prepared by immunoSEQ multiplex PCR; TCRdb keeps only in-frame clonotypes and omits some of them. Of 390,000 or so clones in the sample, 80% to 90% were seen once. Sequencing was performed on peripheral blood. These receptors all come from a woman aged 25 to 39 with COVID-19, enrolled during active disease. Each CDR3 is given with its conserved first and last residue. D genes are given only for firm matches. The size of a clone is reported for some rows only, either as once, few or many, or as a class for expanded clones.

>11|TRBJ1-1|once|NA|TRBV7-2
CASSLGLEAFF
TGTGCCAGCAGCCTTGGCCTGGAAGCTTTCTTT
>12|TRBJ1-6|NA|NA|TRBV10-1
CASSDPGSPLHF
TGCGCCAGCAGTGACCCAGGCTCACCCCTCCACTTT
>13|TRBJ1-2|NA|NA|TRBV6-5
CASSYSIDSGYTF
TGTGCCAGCAGTTACTCCATAGACAGTGGCTACACCTTC
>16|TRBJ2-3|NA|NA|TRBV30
CAWSIFGLLYTDTQYF
TGTGCCTGGAGTATATTCGGACTCCTTTACACAGATACGCAGTATTTT
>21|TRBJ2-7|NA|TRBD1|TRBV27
CASSLFFGSVTPGTGSYEQYF
TGTGCCAGCAGTTTATTTTTTGGGAGTGTGACGCCCGGGACAGGGTCCTACGAGCAGTACTTC
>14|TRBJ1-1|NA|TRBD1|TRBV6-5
CASRRTGQITEAFF
TGTGCCAGCAGAAGGACGGGACAGATCACTGAAGCTTTCTTT
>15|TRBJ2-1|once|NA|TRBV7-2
CASSLSSGPYNEQFF
TGTGCCAGCAGCTTAAGTAGCGGACCTTACAATGAGCAGTTCTTC
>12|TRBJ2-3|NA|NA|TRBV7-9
CASSPAGDTQYF
TGTGCCAGCAGCCCCGCGGGGGATACGCAGTATTTT
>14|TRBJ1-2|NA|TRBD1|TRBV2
CASRPGTGGGGYTF
TGTGCCAGCAGGCCCGGGACAGGGGGGGGTGGCTACACCTTC
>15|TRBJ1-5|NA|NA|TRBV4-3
CASSQGYTGYQPQHF
TGCGCCAGCAGCCAAGGCTATACAGGGTATCAGCCCCAGCATTTT
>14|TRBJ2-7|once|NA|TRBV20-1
CSASRQAFSYEQYF
TGCAGTGCTAGTAGGCAGGCCTTCTCCTACGAGCAGTACTTC
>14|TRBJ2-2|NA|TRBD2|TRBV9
CASSTSGGTGELFF
TGTGCCAGCTCGACTAGCGGGGGAACCGGGGAGCTGTTTTTT
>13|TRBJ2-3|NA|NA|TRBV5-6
CASSLWARDTQYF
TGTGCCAGCAGCTTGTGGGCCCGTGATACGCAGTATTTT
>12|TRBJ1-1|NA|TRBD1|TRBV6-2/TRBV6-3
CASSEGAPEAFF
TGTGCCAGCAGTGAGGGGGCACCTGAAGCTTTCTTT
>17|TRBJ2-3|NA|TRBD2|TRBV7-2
CASSRELAGGPGDTQYF
TGTGCCAGCAGCAGAGAACTAGCGGGAGGGCCCGGAGATACGCAGTATTTT
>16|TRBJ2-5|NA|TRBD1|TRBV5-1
CASSLAAGTGEETQYF
TGCGCCAGCAGCTTGGCCGCCGGGACAGGGGAAGAGACCCAGTACTTC
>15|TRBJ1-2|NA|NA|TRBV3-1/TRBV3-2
CASSLGPKGGYGYTF
TGTGCCAGCAGCCTGGGACCGAAAGGGGGCTATGGCTACACCTTC
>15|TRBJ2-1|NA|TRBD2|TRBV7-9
CASSIGLADYNEQFF
TGTGCCAGCAGCATCGGACTAGCGGATTACAATGAGCAGTTCTTC
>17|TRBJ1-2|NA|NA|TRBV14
CASSQDPRWGGHYGYTF
TGTGCCAGCAGCCAAGACCCGAGATGGGGGGGGCACTATGGCTACACCTTC
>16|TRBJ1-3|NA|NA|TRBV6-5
CASSYGQPLSGNTIYF
TGTGCCAGCAGTTACGGGCAGCCCCTCTCTGGAAACACCATATATTTT
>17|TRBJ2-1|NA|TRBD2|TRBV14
CASSQGPTSGTYNEQFF
TGTGCCAGCAGCCAAGGCCCTACTAGCGGAACCTACAATGAGCAGTTCTTC
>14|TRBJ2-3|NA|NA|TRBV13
CASSLVRGTDTQYF
TGTGCCAGCAGCTTAGTGAGGGGCACAGATACGCAGTATTTT
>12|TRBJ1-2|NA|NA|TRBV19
CAYRESDYGYTF
TGTGCCTACCGGGAAAGCGACTATGGCTACACCTTC
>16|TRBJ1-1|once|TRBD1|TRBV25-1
CASNRGGRGTNTEAFF
TGTGCCAGCAACCGAGGGGGCCGGGGGACGAACACTGAAGCTTTCTTT
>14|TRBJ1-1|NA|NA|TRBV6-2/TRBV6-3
CASSYGVMNTEAFF
TGTGCCAGCAGTTACGGAGTCATGAACACTGAAGCTTTCTTT